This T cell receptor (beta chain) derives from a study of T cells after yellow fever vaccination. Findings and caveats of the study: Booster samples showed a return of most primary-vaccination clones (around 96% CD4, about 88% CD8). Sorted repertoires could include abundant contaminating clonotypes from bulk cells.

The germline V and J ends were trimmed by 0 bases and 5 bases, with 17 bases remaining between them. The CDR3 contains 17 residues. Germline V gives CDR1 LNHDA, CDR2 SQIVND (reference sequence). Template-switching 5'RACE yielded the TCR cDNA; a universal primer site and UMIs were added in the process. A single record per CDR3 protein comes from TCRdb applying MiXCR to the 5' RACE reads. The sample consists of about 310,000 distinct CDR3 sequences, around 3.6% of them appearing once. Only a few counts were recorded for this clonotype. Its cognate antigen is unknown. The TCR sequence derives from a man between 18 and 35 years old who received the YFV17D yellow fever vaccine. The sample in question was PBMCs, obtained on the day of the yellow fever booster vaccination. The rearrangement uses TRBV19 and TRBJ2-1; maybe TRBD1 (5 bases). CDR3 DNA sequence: TGTGCCAGTAGTATAGATTTTGCCCGTCCAGGGCACAATGAGCAGTTCTTC. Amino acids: CASSIDFARPGHNEQFF.